This T cell receptor (beta chain) was sequenced during a study of early stage breast cancer tumors. Study-level findings and limits: In about 90% of the 16 patients, blood comparison separated tumor from normal breast. Unsorted bulk genomic DNA sequencing lacked pairing and functional marker data.

Each sample had two DNA replicates, 0.5 to 0.65 ug blood or about 1.4 ug tissue. Using immunoSEQ multiplex PCR, the repertoire was profiled, and TCRdb retains in-frame clones only, with some absent. This table holds 45,000 to 60,000 clones, approximately 80% found once. Notes on this clone: Its specificity is unknown.

The CDR3 sequence is 15 residues long. The V end was cut by 2 bases, the J end by 0 bases, with 10 bases between. Germline V gene data show CDR1 as KGHSH and CDR2 as LQKENI. The J gene is TRBJ1-2, the V gene TRBV18, with D tentatively TRBD1 (6 bases). The sequenced sample consisted of blood. The sequence was obtained from a person aged 45-60 years with breast cancer. The CDR3 loop is CASSPVRGANYGYTF. The CDR3 region has the DNA TGTGCCAGCTCACCAGTCAGGGGAGCTAACTATGGCTACACCTTC.